This T cell receptor beta chain was identified during a study of a mutant IDH1 vaccine in newly diagnosed glioma. Study at large: Visit V12 was scheduled at week 35 and visit V13 at week 47.

Points from the study as a whole: Patients showed vaccine-induced immune responses at a rate of roughly 93%.

Notes on this clone: What it binds is unknown.

In germline, CDR1 is LGHNT, CDR2 FRNRAP. V was cut by 8 bases and J by 3 bases, with 11 bases left in between. The CDR3 has 12 residues. The sample's time point: week 47, end of study. The vaccine gave 300 ug of a 20-mer mutant IDH1 peptide subcutaneously per dose. Produced via immunoSEQ multiplex PCR; TCRdb's table is partial and in-frame only. Among approximately 21,000 clones listed, almost 85% were seen once. The material was PBMCs, obtained from a glioma patient whose treatment included an IDH1 peptide vaccine. V gene TRBV12-5 combines with J gene TRBJ2-7, with D perhaps TRBD2 (6 bases). The receptor comes from a man in his forties or fifties with glioma. The CDR3 loop is CASKVGGYEQYF. The CDR3 bases are TGTGCTAGTAAGGTGGGAGGCTACGAGCAGTACTTC.